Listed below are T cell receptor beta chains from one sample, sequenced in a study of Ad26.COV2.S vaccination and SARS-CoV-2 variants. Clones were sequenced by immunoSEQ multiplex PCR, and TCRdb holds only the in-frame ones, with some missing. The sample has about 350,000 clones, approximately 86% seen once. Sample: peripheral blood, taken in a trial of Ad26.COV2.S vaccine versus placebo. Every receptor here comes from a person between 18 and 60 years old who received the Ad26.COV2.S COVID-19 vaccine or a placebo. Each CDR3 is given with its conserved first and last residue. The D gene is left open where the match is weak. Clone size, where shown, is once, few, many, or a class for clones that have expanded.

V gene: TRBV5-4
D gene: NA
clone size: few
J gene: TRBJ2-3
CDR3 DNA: TGTGCCAGCAGCTCCCAGGGATCAGATACGCAGTATTTT
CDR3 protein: CASSSQGSDTQYF

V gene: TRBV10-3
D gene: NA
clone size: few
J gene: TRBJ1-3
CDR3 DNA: TGTGCCATCAGCTACTCTGGAAACACCATATATTTT
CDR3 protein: CAISYSGNTIYF

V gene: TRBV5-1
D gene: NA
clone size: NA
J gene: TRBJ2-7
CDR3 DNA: TGCGCCAGCAGTGGGGGGCTTGGGTACGAGCAGTACTTC
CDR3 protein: CASSGGLGYEQYF

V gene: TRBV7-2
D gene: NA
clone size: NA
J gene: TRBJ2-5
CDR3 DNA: TGTGCCAGCAGCCTGGACCAAGAGACCCAGTACTTC
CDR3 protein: CASSLDQETQYF

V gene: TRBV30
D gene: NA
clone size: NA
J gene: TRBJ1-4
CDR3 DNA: TGTGCCTGGAGTGGGTTATACCCCTCAACGGAAAAACTGTTTTTT
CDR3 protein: CAWSGLYPSTEKLFF

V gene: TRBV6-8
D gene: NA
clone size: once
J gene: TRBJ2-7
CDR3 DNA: TGTGCCAGCAGTTATACCGCGGAACTTCCCTCCTACGAGCAGTACTTC
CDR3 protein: CASSYTAELPSYEQYF

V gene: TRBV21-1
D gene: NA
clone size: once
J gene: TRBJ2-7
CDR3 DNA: TGTGCCAGCAGCCACCCCCACGAGCAGTACTTC
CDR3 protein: CASSHPHEQYF

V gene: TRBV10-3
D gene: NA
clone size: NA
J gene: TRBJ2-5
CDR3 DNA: TGTGCCATCAGCCCGGGGGCTCAAGAGACCCAGTACTTC
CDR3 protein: CAISPGAQETQYF

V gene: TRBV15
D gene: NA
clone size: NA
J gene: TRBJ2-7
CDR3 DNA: TGTGCCACCAGCAGAGCCGGACGCAACTACGAGCAGTACTTC
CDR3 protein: CATSRAGRNYEQYF

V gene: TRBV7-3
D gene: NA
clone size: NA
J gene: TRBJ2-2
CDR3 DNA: TGTGCCAGCAGCCCAATAGGAACGAACACCGGGGAGCTGTTTTTT
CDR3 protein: CASSPIGTNTGELFF

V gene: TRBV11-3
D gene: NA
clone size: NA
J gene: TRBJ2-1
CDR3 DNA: TGTGCCAGCAGCTTAGGCGGCCAGGGATATGAGCAGTTCTTC
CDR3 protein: CASSLGGQGYEQFF

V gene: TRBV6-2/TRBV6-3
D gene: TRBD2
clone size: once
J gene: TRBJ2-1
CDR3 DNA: TGTGCCAGCAGTTTTCGGACTAGCGGGTATCACAATGAGCAGTTCTTC
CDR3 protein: CASSFRTSGYHNEQFF

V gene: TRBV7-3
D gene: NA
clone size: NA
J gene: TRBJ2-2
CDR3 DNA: TGTGCCAGCAGCAATCACGGGTCTGGGAGGGAGCTGTTTTTT
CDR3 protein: CASSNHGSGRELFF

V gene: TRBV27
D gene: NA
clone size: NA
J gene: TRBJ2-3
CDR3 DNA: TGTGCCAGCAGGGGGTATTACCCTACAGATACGCAGTATTTT
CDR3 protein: CASRGYYPTDTQYF

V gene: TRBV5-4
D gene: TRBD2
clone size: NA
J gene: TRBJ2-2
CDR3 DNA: TGTGCCAGCAGCTTGGCCCGGGGGGGAGACACCGGGGAGCTGTTTTTT
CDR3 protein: CASSLARGGDTGELFF

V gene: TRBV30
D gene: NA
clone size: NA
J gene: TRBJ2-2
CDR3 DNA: TGTGCCTGGAGTATACTTGATGGCACCGGGGAGCTGTTTTTT
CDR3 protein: CAWSILDGTGELFF

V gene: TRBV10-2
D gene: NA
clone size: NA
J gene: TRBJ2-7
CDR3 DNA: TGCGCCACCCGACACCGAACCAACTACGAGCAGTACTTC
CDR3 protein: CATRHRTNYEQYF

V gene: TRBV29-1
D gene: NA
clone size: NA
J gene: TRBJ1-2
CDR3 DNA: TGCAGCGTTGAAGGGGTTGGACTCTATGGCTACACCTTC
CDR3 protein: CSVEGVGLYGYTF

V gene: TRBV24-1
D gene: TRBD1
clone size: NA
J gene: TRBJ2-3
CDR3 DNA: TGTGCCACCAGTGATTTCCCGGGCAGGGGGCCAGATACGCAGTATTTT
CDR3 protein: CATSDFPGRGPDTQYF

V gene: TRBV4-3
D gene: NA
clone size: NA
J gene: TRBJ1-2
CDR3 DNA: TGCGCCAGCAGCCAAGAGGGCAGGGGATATGACTATGGCTACACCTTC
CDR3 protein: CASSQEGRGYDYGYTF

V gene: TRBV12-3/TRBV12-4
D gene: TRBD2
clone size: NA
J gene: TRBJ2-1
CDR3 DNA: TGTGCCAGCACCCGGACTAGCAGTGAGCAGTTCTTC
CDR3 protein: CASTRTSSEQFF